The 21 T cell receptor beta chains below come from one sample, sequenced in a study of early T cells in non-severe SARS-CoV-2 infection. TCRdb analysed the 5' RACE reads with MiXCR anew, one entry per CDR3 protein. The sample carries roughly 26,000 distinct CDR3 sequences, 4% to 4.5% recorded once. Sample: whole blood. Receptor source: an adult who was a healthcare worker with PCR-confirmed SARS-CoV-2 infection or an uninfected control (not recorded which).

This clonotype was seen repeatedly, ten times or more. This chain connects TRBV6-5 to TRBJ2-3; tentatively, D is TRBD2 (6 bases). V dropped 0 bases and J dropped 6 bases, with 16 bases sitting between them. Germline CDR1 is MNHEY and CDR2 is SVGAGI. This CDR3 has 16 residues. CDR3 loop: CASSYSWDFSVDTQYF. The CDR3 coding sequence is TGTGCCAGCAGTTACTCGTGGGACTTCTCTGTGGATACGCAGTATTTT.

This clonotype was counted many times. The chain combines TRBV7-2 with TRBJ2-5, with D possibly being TRBD2 (7 bases). This CDR3 has 15 residues. Between the trimmed V and J ends, which lost 5 bases and 9 bases, there was a span of 22 bases. Germline loops: CDR1 SGHTA, CDR2 FQGNSA. This CDR3 is CASSQRVGGEPPQYF. CDR3 nucleotides: TGTGCCAGCAGCCAAAGGGTAGGGGGGGAGCCGCCCCAGTACTTC. The entire variable domain, with the rest obtained from reference TRBV7-2 and TRBJ2-5, is as follows: GAGVSQSPSNKVTEKGKDVELRCDPISGHTALYWYRQSLGQGLEFLIYFQGNSAPDKSGLPSDRFSAERTGGSVSTLTIQRTQQEDSAVYLCASSQRVGGEPPQYFGPGTRLLVL.

The sample holds many counts of this clonotype. The genes are TRBV6-1 and TRBJ2-7, with D tentatively TRBD1 or TRBD2 (6 bases each). CDR3 length equals 16 residues. CDR1 is MNHNS, CDR2 SASEGT, per germline. V was pared by 2 bases and J by 5 bases, with 19 bases between. The CDR3 DNA reads TGTGCCAGCAGTGAATTACAGGGAGGCCCGGCGCACGAGCAGTACTTC. Translation: CASSELQGGPAHEQYF.

This clonotype occurred many times. The chain is built from TRBV7-3 and TRBJ1-2; a weak D match, TRBD1 (5 bases). V shed 0 bases and J shed 9 bases, with 11 bases lying between them. CDR3 size: 13 residues. Germline V lookup: CDR1 SGHTA, CDR2 FQGTGA. The CDR3 is CASSLTRDHSYTF. The CDR3 DNA is TGTGCCAGCAGCTTAACCAGGGACCATAGCTACACCTTC.

The table lists this clonotype with many counts. The chain combines TRBV29-1 with TRBJ2-7; D may be TRBD2 (6 bases). V was clipped by 3 bases and J by 1 base, with 7 bases between them. Germline-derived CDR1 and CDR2 are SQVTM and ANQGSEA. The CDR3 is 12 residues long. In nucleotides, the CDR3 is TGCAGCGTTGACGGGACTTCCTACGAGCAGTACTTC. Translation gives CSVDGTSYEQYF.

This clonotype was seen many times. This chain joins TRBV6-5 and TRBJ2-1; D is possibly TRBD2 (5 bases). Germline CDR1 MNHEY, CDR2 SVGAGI. V was clipped by 0 bases and J by 0 bases, with 12 bases between them. The CDR3 sequence is 17 residues long. The CDR3 here is CASSYSIARSSYNEQFF. The CDR3 nucleotides are TGTGCCAGCAGTTACTCGATAGCGCGGAGCTCCTACAATGAGCAGTTCTTC.

This clonotype was observed many times. The chain joins TRBV20-1 to TRBJ1-2, with D possibly matching TRBD1 (5 bases). V shed 0 bases and J shed 1 base, with 12 bases lying between them. The CDR3 runs 15 residues. The germline V gene encodes CDR1 DFQATT and CDR2 SNEGSKA (reference sequence). CDR3 nucleotide sequence: TGCAGTGCTAGAGAGTCAGGGCGGCATAACTATGGCTACACCTTC. The encoded protein is CSARESGRHNYGYTF.

There are many counts of this clonotype. The genes are TRBV7-2 and TRBJ2-1, with D perhaps matching TRBD1 or TRBD2 (6 bases each). V lost 8 bases to trimming and J lost 4 bases, with 12 bases between them. Germline V CDR1 and CDR2: SGHTA, FQGNSA. The CDR3 contains 13 residues. The CDR3 here is CASYSGAYNEQFF. CDR3 nucleotide sequence: TGTGCCAGCTACTCGGGGGCTTACAATGAGCAGTTCTTC.

This clonotype occurred many times. V usage is TRBV6-6 and J usage is TRBJ2-1, with D perhaps TRBD1 (6 bases). The germline V gene has CDR1 MNHNY and CDR2 SVGAGI (reference sequence). There are 15 residues in the CDR3. The germline V and J ends were trimmed by 0 bases and 9 bases, with 15 bases remaining between them. The CDR3 bases are TGTGCCAGCAGTTACTCGATGAAACAGGGCGGTGAGCAGTTCTTC. Translated: CASSYSMKQGGEQFF.

This clonotype has a handful of counts. The chain joins TRBV20-1 to TRBJ2-5; D perhaps matches TRBD1 (6 bases). This CDR3 has 14 amino acids. Per the germline V gene, CDR1 is DFQATT and CDR2 is SNEGSKA (reference sequence). V gave up 8 bases and J gave up 5 bases, with 21 bases separating them. The CDR3 region has the DNA TGCAGTATCATCTCAGGGGTTATTTCGGAGACCCAGTACTTC. Translating gives CSIISGVISETQYF.

This clonotype was picked up many times. The rearrangement uses TRBV5-1 and TRBJ2-2; D may be TRBD2 (5 bases). Trimming pared 1 base from V and 2 bases from J, leaving 9 bases between. CDR1 and CDR2 from the germline V gene are SGHRS and YFSETQ. The CDR3 consists of 15 residues. The DNA for the CDR3 is TGCGCCAGCAGCTTGCGAGCGGCTAACACCGGGGAGCTGTTTTTT. Protein: CASSLRAANTGELFF.

This clonotype is termed large. The chain is built from TRBV27 and TRBJ2-5, with D perhaps given as TRBD1 or TRBD2 (5 bases each). Germline CDR1 and CDR2: MNHEY and SMNVEV (reference sequence). The CDR3 has 14 residues. V dropped 5 bases and J dropped 4 bases, with 14 bases sitting between them. The CDR3 region has the DNA TGTGCCAGCAGTCATACCGGGACCTCAGAGACCCAGTACTTC. Translating gives CASSHTGTSETQYF.

This clonotype was seen repeatedly, ten times or more. The rearrangement uses TRBV6-6 and TRBJ2-7, with no clear D. The CDR3 consists of 12 residues. CDR1 is MNHNY and CDR2 is SVGAGI in the germline V gene (reference sequence). Trimming took off 4 bases at V and 3 bases at J, with 7 bases between the two ends. This chain's CDR3 is CASSWTGYEQYF. The CDR3 DNA sequence: TGTGCCAGCAGTTGGACGGGCTACGAGCAGTACTTC.

Ten or more counts support this clonotype. This chain uses TRBV7-2 with TRBJ2-7; TRBD2 matches 10 bases. This CDR3 has 15 amino acids. Trimming removed 1 base from V and 0 bases from J; junction bases left unmatched: 0. Germline V gene sequence: CDR1 SGHTA, CDR2 FQGNSA. This CDR3 reads CASSLVAGGSYEQYF. The CDR3 DNA reads as TGTGCCAGCAGCTTAGTAGCGGGAGGCTCCTACGAGCAGTACTTC.

This clonotype was picked up many times. The chain links TRBV6-5 to TRBJ2-3; weak D call: TRBD2 (6 bases). Germline V CDR1 and CDR2: MNHEY, SVGAGI. This CDR3 has 14 residues. Trimming shortened V by 6 bases and J by 3 bases, and 13 bases separated the two germline ends. For the CDR3, the DNA is TGTGCCAGCAGCCGCGCCGGACTAACAGATACGCAGTATTTT. Translation gives CASSRAGLTDTQYF.

This clonotype has a count of ten or more. This chain joins TRBV3-1 and TRBJ1-5; D not resolved. Germline V CDR1 and CDR2: LGHDT, YNNKEL (reference sequence). The CDR3 sequence is 14 residues long. V shed 1 base and J shed 2 bases, with 6 bases lying between them. CDR3 in DNA: TGTGCCAGCAGCCAAGGGTACGGCAATCAGCCCCAGCATTTT. Amino acid sequence: CASSQGYGNQPQHF. Filled out from reference TRBV3-1 and TRBJ1-5, the complete variable domain reads DTAVSQTPKYLVTQMGNDKSIKCEQNLGHDTMYWYKQDSKKFLKIMFSYNNKELIINETVPNRFSPKSPDKAHLNLHINSLELGDSAVYFCASSQGYGNQPQHFGDGTRLSIL.

This clonotype occurred many times. The rearrangement links TRBV28 to TRBJ1-1; D may be TRBD1 (5 bases). Germline V lookup: CDR1 MDHEN, CDR2 SYDVKM. Between the trimmed V and J ends, which lost 10 bases and 4 bases, there was a span of 13 bases. The CDR3 is 12 residues long. The CDR3 DNA follows: TGTGCCACCCATGTGGGGGGCACTGAAGCTTTCTTT. Its translation: CATHVGGTEAFF.

This clonotype was observed a few times. The chain has TRBV25-1 and TRBJ1-4, with TRBD1 identical over 10 bases. The V gene end was trimmed by 4 bases and the J gene end by 5 bases; junction bases not matched to a gene: 4. The CDR3 is 15 residues long. Germline V lookup: CDR1 MGHDK, CDR2 SYGVNS. The CDR3 region is CASSVPGQGNEKLFF. CDR3 sequence (DNA): TGTGCCAGCAGTGTCCCGGGACAGGGGAATGAAAAACTGTTTTTT.

This clonotype was counted ten times or more. The rearrangement uses TRBV7-9 and TRBJ2-7; 7 nucleotides line up with TRBD2. The germline V gene encodes CDR1 SEHNR and CDR2 FQNEAQ (reference sequence). J gave up 3 bases and V 5 bases, and 4 bases lay outside the gene matches. There are 13 residues in the CDR3. CDR3 amino acids: CASSPGGGYEQYF. CDR3 nucleotide sequence: TGTGCCAGCAGCCCTGGGGGGGGCTACGAGCAGTACTTC. The variable domain in full, completed from reference TRBV7-9 and TRBJ2-7, reads DTGVSQNPRHKITKRGQNVTFRCDPISEHNRLYWYRQTLGQGPEFLTYFQNEAQLEKSRLLSDRFSAERPKGSFSTLEIQRTEQGDSAMYLCASSPGGGYEQYFGPGTRLTVT.

In this sample, this clonotype turned up many times. The chain has TRBV6-6 and TRBJ1-2; no definite D call. Germline V lookup: CDR1 MNHNY, CDR2 SVGAGI (reference sequence). CDR3 length: 16 amino acids. The germline V and J ends were trimmed by 5 bases and 0 bases, with 16 bases remaining between them. In nucleotides, the CDR3 is TGTGCCAGCAGTCAACATTTGGGTCCCGCTAACTATGGCTACACCTTC. This codes for CASSQHLGPANYGYTF.

This clonotype was counted many times. The chain uses TRBV6-2 or TRBV6-3 and TRBJ2-7; D unclear. CDR1 and CDR2 (germline): MNHEY, SVGEGT. This CDR3 has 13 amino acids. V was pared by 7 bases and J by 8 bases, with 18 bases between. As DNA, the CDR3 is TGTGCCAGCACCAGCTTTAGCCGGGCGCAGCAGTACTTC. Encoded protein: CASTSFSRAQQYF.